This TCR beta chain is drawn from a study of regulatory T cells in long-lasting Graves disease. Study at large: Persistent Graves' disease meant over 5 years of antithyroid drugs with positive TSH receptor antibodies.

Noted time point: persistent/refractory GD, antithyroid drugs over 5 years with positive TRAb. Scientists built the TCR library using RNA that was extracted from PBMCs. Germline V CDR1 and CDR2: MGHRA, YSYEKL. Trimming removed 4 bases at V and 3 bases at J, with 13 bases between. The CDR3 extends over 14 amino acids. iRepertoire HTBI primers and Arm-PCR of CDR3 regions built TCR beta libraries. Original methodology: The identification of 62 TRBV and roughly 14 TRBJ segments was made across samples. MiXCR, run by TCRdb on the multiplex PCR reads, gives a single entry per CDR3 protein. What appears here as the V and J calls and clone size reflects TCRdb's work, not the paper's. The repertoire has 350,000 to 450,000 distinct CDR3 sequences, around 20% of them found once; the top ten carry approximately 14%.

This chain uses TRBV4-1 with TRBJ2-7, with D maybe TRBD1 (5 bases). The sequencing used peripheral blood mononuclear cells (PBMCs), collected when the disease was refractory, from a patient treated with antithyroid drugs. The receptor's source is a female donor with Graves disease. Here the CDR3 DNA reads TGCGCCAGCAGCCGGGGCACGGGCAGCTACGAGCAGTACTTC. Translation: CASSRGTGSYEQYF.